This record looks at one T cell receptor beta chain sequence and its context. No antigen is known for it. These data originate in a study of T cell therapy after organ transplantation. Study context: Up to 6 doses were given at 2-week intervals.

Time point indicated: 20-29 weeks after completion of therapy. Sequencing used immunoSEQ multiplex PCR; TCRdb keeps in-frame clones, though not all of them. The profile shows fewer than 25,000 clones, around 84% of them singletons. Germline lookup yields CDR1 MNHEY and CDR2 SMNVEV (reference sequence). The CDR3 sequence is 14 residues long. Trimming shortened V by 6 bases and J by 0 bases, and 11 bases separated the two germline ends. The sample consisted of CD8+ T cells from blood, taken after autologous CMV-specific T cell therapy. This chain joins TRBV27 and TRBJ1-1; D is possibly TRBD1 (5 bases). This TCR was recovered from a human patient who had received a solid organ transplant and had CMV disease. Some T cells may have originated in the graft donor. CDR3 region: CASRHRLLNTEAFF. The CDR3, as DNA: TGTGCCAGCAGGCACAGGCTACTGAACACTGAAGCTTTCTTT.